This TCR beta chain was documented in a study of T cell changes during pregnancy in multiple sclerosis. Some clones are missing from TCRdb's copy, which holds only in-frame ones; the method was immunoSEQ multiplex PCR. The sample has some 81,000 clones, under 95% seen once. From germline, CDR1 is SGDLS and CDR2 YYNGEE. V gave up 4 bases and J gave up 8 bases; unmatched junction bases: 11. CDR3 length: 15 amino acids. The J gene is TRBJ1-5, the V gene TRBV9, with 8 bases that match TRBD1. The sample consisted of peripheral blood, taken after pregnancy. The sequence was collected from a female donor in good health, enrolled as a control in a pregnancy study. The CDR3 region has the DNA TGTGCCAGCAGCCCGACAGGGGCCGGAGTTGAGCCCCAGCATTTT. The encoded protein is CASSPTGAGVEPQHF.